The next 10 T cell receptor beta chains were all read from a single sample in a study of somatic mutations in cytotoxic T cells in rheumatoid arthritis. Assay: immunoSEQ multiplex PCR; the TCRdb copy retains only in-frame clones and omits some. The sample holds approximately 20,000 clones, roughly 85% seen once. Source material: CD8+ T cells sorted from blood. All receptors come from a woman in her thirties or forties with rheumatoid arthritis.

The gene calls are TRBV30 and TRBJ2-7, with D possibly TRBD2 on 7 matching bases. Deletions cut 0 bases from V and 7 bases from J, with 25 bases between. Germline CDR1 GTSNPN, CDR2 SVGIG (reference sequence). The CDR3 extends over 17 amino acids. CDR3: CAWSVLLGGGAGKEQYF. CDR3 nucleotides: TGTGCCTGGAGTGTACTATTAGGAGGGGGGGCTGGGAAAGAGCAGTACTTC. The variable domain in full, completed from reference TRBV30 and TRBJ2-7, reads SQTIHQWPATLVQPVGSPLSLECTVEGTSNPNLYWYRQAAGRGLQLLFYSVGIGQISSEVPQNLSASRPQDRQFILSSKKLLLSDSGFYLCAWSVLLGGGAGKEQYFGPGTRLTVT.

This clone has just one count. The V gene is TRBV7-2, the J gene TRBJ2-1, with 7 bases fitting TRBD2. The CDR3 runs to 15 residues. The junction had 12 bases not matched to a gene; V was cut back by 5 bases and J by 8 bases. Germline loops: CDR1 SGHTA, CDR2 FQGNSA. CDR3 sequence: CASSRGGPPYDEQFF. The CDR3 coding sequence is TGTGCCAGCAGCAGGGGAGGGCCCCCATACGATGAGCAGTTCTTC.

This chain connects TRBV25-1 to TRBJ2-7; TRBD2 might be the D (5 bases). CDR1 MGHDK and CDR2 SYGVNS come from the germline V gene. Trimming took 7 bases from V and 3 from J, leaving 10 bases between them. The CDR3 totals 12 residues. The DNA of the CDR3 is TGTGCCAGCACCCACCGGGGCTACGAGCAGTACTTC. It translates to CASTHRGYEQYF.

V gene TRBV6-5 combines with J gene TRBJ1-5; 8 bases match TRBD1. The J segment lost 1 base and the V segment lost 5 bases, leaving 4 bases of the junction unmatched. The germline V gene has CDR1 MNHEY and CDR2 SVGAGI. The CDR3 contains 15 residues. In DNA form, the CDR3 reads TGTGCCAGCAGTCGGGACAGGATAAGCAATCAGCCCCAGCATTTT. Its translation: CASSRDRISNQPQHF.

The rearrangement joins TRBV6-1 to TRBJ2-7; unclear D gene. CDR1 is MNHNS and CDR2 is SASEGT in the germline V gene. This CDR3 is built from 13 residues. Deletions cut 3 bases from V and 2 bases from J, with 8 bases between. For the CDR3, the DNA is TGTGCCAGCAGTGAGGCCGAAACCTACGAGCAGTACTTC. Protein sequence: CASSEAETYEQYF.

As DNA, the CDR3 is TGCGCCAGCAGCCACCCCCGGGGGAGACTAGCGGGGGGGCCTCAAGAGACCCAGTACTTC. Amino acids: CASSHPRGRLAGGPQETQYF. The chain couples TRBV4-1 to TRBJ2-5, with TRBD2 matching 14 bases. V lost 3 bases to trimming and J lost 2 bases; unmatched junction nucleotides: 14. Germline CDR1 reads MGHRA; CDR2 reads YSYEKL. The CDR3 length is 20 residues.

The J gene is TRBJ2-1, the V gene TRBV7-9; 7 bases map to TRBD1. CDR1 SEHNR and CDR2 FQNEAQ come from the germline V gene (reference sequence). The V and J ends lost 5 bases and 4 bases, in that order; junction bases with no gene match: 8. The CDR3 loop spans 15 amino acids. CDR3 loop: CASSRDRASYNEQFF. CDR3 bases: TGTGCCAGCAGCCGTGACAGGGCAAGTTACAATGAGCAGTTCTTC. The variable domain in full, completed from reference TRBV7-9 and TRBJ2-1, reads DTGVSQNPRHKITKRGQNVTFRCDPISEHNRLYWYRQTLGQGPEFLTYFQNEAQLEKSRLLSDRFSAERPKGSFSTLEIQRTEQGDSAMYLCASSRDRASYNEQFFGPGTRLTVL.

V gene TRBV7-8 combines with J gene TRBJ1-1, with D perhaps TRBD1 (6 bases). Germline V lookup: CDR1 SGHVS, CDR2 FQNEAQ. The CDR3 runs to 15 residues. V lost 1 base and J 1 base, leaving 10 bases between the germline ends. The CDR3 DNA follows: TGTGCCAGCAGCTTAGAGCCGGGACAGAACACTGAAGCTTTCTTT. As protein: CASSLEPGQNTEAFF.

V gene TRBV5-1 combines with J gene TRBJ2-5; 9 nucleotides line up with TRBD1. CDR3 length equals 13 residues. Germline V lookup: CDR1 SGHRS, CDR2 YFSETQ. Germline trimming cut 2 bases from V and 5 bases from J; bases unmatched to any gene: 1. CDR3 loop: CASSFDRGETQYF. The CDR3 region has the DNA TGCGCCAGCAGCTTCGACAGGGGGGAGACCCAGTACTTC.

The chain has TRBV7-8 and TRBJ2-7, with D hard to call. CDR1 and CDR2 (germline): SGHVS, FQNEAQ. This CDR3 is built from 11 residues. Trimming left V 7 bases short and J 5 bases short, with 9 bases between. Written as DNA, the CDR3 is TGTGCCAGCACCCTCTTCCACGAGCAGTACTTC. This codes for CASTLFHEQYF.